These 23 T cell receptor beta chains were all obtained from the same sample, sequenced in a study of blood T cell repertoires in COVID-19. Using immunoSEQ multiplex PCR, the repertoire was profiled, and TCRdb retains in-frame clones only, with some absent. The sample carries tens of thousands of clones, 84% recorded once. Input material: peripheral blood. These receptors came from a man aged 50 to 60 with acute or convalescent COVID-19.

This chain links TRBV7-3 with TRBJ2-1; D may be TRBD2 (6 bases). Trimming cost V 4 bases and J 15 bases, with 19 bases left between them. CDR3 length: 13 residues. Germline V gives CDR1 SGHTA, CDR2 FQGTGA. In DNA, the CDR3 is TGTGCCAGCAGCTACGAGAGGAGCAGGGAGGTGTTCTTC. Its protein is CASSYERSREVFF.

V and J are TRBV5-1 and TRBJ2-6, with D perhaps TRBD2 (5 bases). CDR1 is SGHRS and CDR2 is YFSETQ in the germline V gene. V shed 4 bases and J shed 0 bases, with 14 bases lying between them. The CDR3 length is 17 residues. CDR3 sequence: CASSTSGQSSGANVLTF. DNA for the CDR3: TGCGCCAGCAGCACCAGCGGTCAGAGCTCTGGGGCCAACGTCCTGACTTTC.

The V and J genes are TRBV11-2 and TRBJ1-5; D gene uncertain. V was pared by 0 bases and J by 3 bases, with 6 bases between. The CDR3 sequence is 14 residues long. Germline-derived CDR1 and CDR2 are SGHAT and FQNNGV. The CDR3 DNA sequence: TGTGCCAGCAGCTTAGAGTCAGTCAATCAGCCCCAGCATTTT. As protein: CASSLESVNQPQHF.

V is TRBV7-9 and J is TRBJ2-5, with a possible D match to TRBD1 (6 bases). CDR1 is SEHNR and CDR2 is FQNEAQ in the germline V gene (reference sequence). The CDR3 totals 15 residues. The germline V and J ends were trimmed by 4 bases and 5 bases, with 17 bases remaining between them. The chain's CDR3 is CASSSARGSGETQYF. The CDR3 DNA follows: TGTGCCAGCAGCTCTGCCAGGGGTTCCGGGGAGACCCAGTACTTC.

This chain uses TRBV9 with TRBJ2-2; 14 nucleotides line up with TRBD2. The CDR3 totals 17 residues. Trimming at V came to 7 bases and at J to 4 bases, leaving 9 bases not matched to a gene. The V gene's germline CDR1 is SGDLS and CDR2 YYNGEE. CDR3 residues: CASSRLAGGLGTGELFF. For the CDR3, the DNA is TGTGCCAGCTCCCGACTAGCGGGGGGGCTGGGCACCGGGGAGCTGTTTTTT. Full variable domain (remainder filled in from reference TRBV9 and TRBJ2-2): DSGVTQTPKHLITATGQRVTLRCSPRSGDLSVYWYQQSLDQGLQFLIQYYNGEERAKGNILERFSAQQFPDLHSELNLSSLELGDSALYFCASSRLAGGLGTGELFFGEGSRLTVL.

This clone was counted once. Here the CDR3 DNA reads TGCGCCAGCAGCCAAGATGGGACAGGGTCCAACGAGCAGTACTTC. Protein sequence: CASSQDGTGSNEQYF. The chain couples TRBV4-1 to TRBJ2-7, with 9 bases that match TRBD1. Germline CDR1 is MGHRA and CDR2 is YSYEKL. The CDR3 has 15 residues. V was pared by 0 bases and J by 5 bases, with 5 bases of the junction left unmatched.

This clone showed up just once. V usage is TRBV10-1 and J usage is TRBJ1-1; D unclear. CDR1 is WNHNN, CDR2 SYGVQD, per germline (reference sequence). Trimming left V 4 bases short and J 1 base short, with 10 bases between. The CDR3 length is 14 residues. The chain's CDR3 is CASSGDTTNTEAFF. CDR3 DNA sequence: TGCGCCAGCAGTGGAGACACCACGAACACTGAAGCTTTCTTT.

This chain connects TRBV19 to TRBJ1-1; D unresolved. The CDR3 has 11 residues. The germline gives CDR1 LNHDA, CDR2 SQIVND (reference sequence). Trimming pared 6 bases from V and 1 base from J, leaving 3 bases between. The CDR3 spells CASSKNTEAFF. CDR3 in DNA: TGTGCCAGTAGCAAGAACACTGAAGCTTTCTTT.

The CDR3 loop is CAWNQRATGNQPQHF. CDR3 sequence (DNA): TGTGCCTGGAATCAGCGGGCAACTGGCAATCAGCCCCAGCATTTT. J is TRBJ1-5 and V is TRBV30; D not resolved. The germline CDR1 and CDR2 sequences are GTSNPN and SVGIG (reference sequence). The V end lost 4 bases, the J end lost 2 bases, and 15 bases lay between the germline ends. The CDR3 sequence is 15 residues long.

This clone was counted between two and nine times. This chain links TRBV19 with TRBJ1-1; weak D call: TRBD1 (5 bases). This CDR3 is built from 17 residues. The germline V and J ends were trimmed by 7 bases and 0 bases, with 21 bases remaining between them. Germline values: CDR1 LNHDA, CDR2 SQIVND (reference sequence). The CDR3: CASMIQERGSLNTEAFF. CDR3 bases: TGTGCCAGTATGATACAGGAACGAGGATCTTTGAACACTGAAGCTTTCTTT. Together with reference TRBV19 and TRBJ1-1, the CDR3 gives the full variable domain: DGGITQSPKYLFRKEGQNVTLSCEQNLNHDAMYWYRQDPGQGLRLIYYSQIVNDFQKGDIAEGYSVSREKKESFPLTVTSAQKNPTAFYLCASMIQERGSLNTEAFFGQGTRLTVV.

V and J are TRBV27 and TRBJ1-1; D ambiguous. This CDR3 region has 13 residues. The V gene's germline CDR1 is MNHEY and CDR2 SMNVEV (reference sequence). Trimming removed 3 bases from V and 0 bases from J, with 5 bases in between. CDR3 residues: CASSFQLNTEAFF. CDR3 DNA sequence: TGTGCCAGCAGTTTTCAGTTGAACACTGAAGCTTTCTTT.

V gene TRBV7-9 combines with J gene TRBJ2-7; 7 nucleotides align to TRBD2. J gave up 2 bases and V 1 base, and 5 bases lay outside the gene matches. Germline values: CDR1 SEHNR, CDR2 FQNEAQ (reference sequence). CDR3 length equals 15 residues. CDR3 residues: CASSLGGGDPYEQYF. CDR3 DNA sequence: TGTGCCAGCAGCTTAGGTGGGGGGGACCCCTACGAGCAGTACTTC.

The rearrangement links TRBV6-5 to TRBJ1-5; D uncertain. The germline CDR1 and CDR2 sequences are MNHEY and SVGAGI. Trimming took off 7 bases at V and 4 bases at J, with 8 bases between the two ends. The CDR3 contains 12 residues. The CDR3 loop reads CASKASNQPQHF. CDR3 coding DNA: TGTGCCAGCAAAGCCTCTAATCAGCCCCAGCATTTT.

The chain combines TRBV10-3 with TRBJ1-1; D perhaps matches TRBD1 (5 bases). The CDR3 has 15 amino acids. Germline V gene data show CDR1 as ENHRY and CDR2 as SYGVKD. V was trimmed by 3 bases and J by 1 base, leaving 12 bases between them. CDR3 loop: CAISDVSGQNTEAFF. The CDR3 DNA reads as TGTGCCATCAGTGACGTGTCTGGACAGAACACTGAAGCTTTCTTT.

The rearrangement links TRBV6-5 to TRBJ2-3, with TRBD2 identical over 11 bases. CDR3 length: 15 residues. The V and J ends lost 11 bases and 6 bases, in that order; junction bases with no gene match: 13. CDR1 and CDR2 from the germline V gene are MNHEY and SVGAGI. CDR3 nucleotides: TGTGCCGGTGGCCCCCTAGCGGGGGGTGGGGATACGCAGTATTTT. Its translation is CAGGPLAGGGDTQYF.

The chain recombines TRBV7-9 with TRBJ2-2, with D perhaps TRBD2 (6 bases). Germline CDR1 reads SEHNR; CDR2 reads FQNEAQ (reference sequence). CDR3 length: 15 amino acids. V was trimmed by 7 bases and J by 5 bases, leaving 17 bases between them. CDR3 in amino acids: CASIDHTGETGELFF. The CDR3 nucleotides are TGTGCCAGCATCGATCATACGGGAGAAACCGGGGAGCTGTTTTTT.

This clone was observed a single time. The chain links TRBV6-1 to TRBJ1-4, with unresolved D. CDR1 and CDR2 (germline): MNHNS, SASEGT. Trimming stripped 1 base from V and 3 bases from J, with 9 bases between. The CDR3 covers 15 residues. This CDR3 is CASSEGAVPNEKLFF. The CDR3 region has the DNA TGTGCCAGCAGTGAAGGGGCAGTCCCTAATGAAAAACTGTTTTTT.

This chain uses TRBV5-4 with TRBJ1-1, with a tentative D call TRBD1 (5 bases). V lost 0 bases and J lost 7, with 10 bases in between. CDR1 is SGHNT and CDR2 is YYREEE in the germline V gene (reference sequence). The CDR3 consists of 13 residues. In DNA form, the CDR3 reads TGTGCCAGCAGCTTGGTCGATCAGGGTGAAGCTTTCTTT. It yields the protein CASSLVDQGEAFF.

This sequence joins TRBV10-3 and TRBJ2-3; no clear D. CDR1 and CDR2 (germline): ENHRY, SYGVKD. Trimming removed 0 bases at V and 3 bases at J, with 4 bases between. This CDR3 has 13 residues. The CDR3 DNA reads as TGTGCCATCAGTGAGTCGACTACAGATACGCAGTATTTT. It yields the protein CAISESTTDTQYF.

The chain uses TRBV19 and TRBJ2-5, with a possible D match to TRBD2 (6 bases). The CDR3 is 16 amino acids. V was pared by 3 bases and J by 4 bases, with 18 bases between. Germline assignment: CDR1 LNHDA and CDR2 SQIVND (reference sequence). Written as DNA, the CDR3 is TGTGCCAGTAGTATGGGGGGAGAGGGGCGCCGAGAGACCCAGTACTTC. This sequence encodes CASSMGGEGRRETQYF.

This chain links TRBV5-4 with TRBJ2-3; 10 bases are a match to TRBD2. The V and J ends lost 4 bases and 5 bases, in that order; junction bases with no gene match: 7. The CDR3 has 15 amino acids. Germline CDR1 reads SGHNT; CDR2 reads YYREEE (reference sequence). CDR3 region: CASSLAGASGDTQYF. The DNA for the CDR3 is TGTGCCAGCAGCCTAGCGGGGGCCTCGGGAGATACGCAGTATTTT.

The J gene is TRBJ1-1, the V gene TRBV12-3 or TRBV12-4; D is undetermined. CDR3 length equals 12 residues. V lost 2 bases and J 7 bases, leaving 8 bases between the germline ends. The CDR3 nucleotides are TGTGCCAGCAGTTTACGGGTTGGTGAAGCTTTCTTT. It is translated as CASSLRVGEAFF.

This sequence joins TRBV10-1 and TRBJ2-7; possibly TRBD1 for D (7 bases). The V end lost 3 bases, the J end lost 5 bases, and 8 bases lay between the germline ends. Germline CDR1 and CDR2: WNHNN and SYGVQD (reference sequence). The CDR3 covers 12 residues. CDR3 nucleotide sequence: TGCGCCAGCAGTGACAGGGGGGACGAGCAGTACTTC. This translates into CASSDRGDEQYF.